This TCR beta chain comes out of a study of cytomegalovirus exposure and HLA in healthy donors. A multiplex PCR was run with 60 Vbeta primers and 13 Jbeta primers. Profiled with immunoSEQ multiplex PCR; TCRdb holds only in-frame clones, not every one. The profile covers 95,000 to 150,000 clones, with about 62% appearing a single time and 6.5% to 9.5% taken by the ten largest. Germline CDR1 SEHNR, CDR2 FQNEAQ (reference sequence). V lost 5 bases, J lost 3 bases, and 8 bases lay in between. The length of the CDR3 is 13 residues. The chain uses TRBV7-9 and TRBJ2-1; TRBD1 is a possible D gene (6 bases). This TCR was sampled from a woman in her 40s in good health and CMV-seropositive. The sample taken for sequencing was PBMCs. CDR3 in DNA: TGTGCCAGCAGCGAGGACAGCTACAATGAGCAGTTCTTC. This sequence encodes CASSEDSYNEQFF.